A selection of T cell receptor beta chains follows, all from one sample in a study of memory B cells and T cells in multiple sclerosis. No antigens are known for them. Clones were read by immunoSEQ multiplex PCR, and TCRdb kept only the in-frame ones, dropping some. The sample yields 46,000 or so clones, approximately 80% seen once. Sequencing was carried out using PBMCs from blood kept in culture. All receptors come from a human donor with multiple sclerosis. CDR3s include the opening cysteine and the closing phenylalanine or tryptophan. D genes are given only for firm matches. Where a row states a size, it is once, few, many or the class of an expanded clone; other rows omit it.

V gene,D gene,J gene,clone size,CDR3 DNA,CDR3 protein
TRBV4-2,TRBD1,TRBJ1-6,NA,TGTGCCAGCAGCCAAGAAGGGGGCAGGAATGATAATTCACCCCTCCACTTT,CASSQEGGRNDNSPLHF
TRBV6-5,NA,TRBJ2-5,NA,TGTGCCAGCAAGATAGGGGCTAACCAAGAGACCCAGTACTTC,CASKIGANQETQYF
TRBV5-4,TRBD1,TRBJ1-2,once,TGTGCCAGCAGCTACGGGGGGGACAGGGCTTCTCAATATGGCTACACCTTC,CASSYGGDRASQYGYTF
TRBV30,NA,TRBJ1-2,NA,TGTGCCTGGAGTCCTGGTCCGGATGGCTACACCTTC,CAWSPGPDGYTF
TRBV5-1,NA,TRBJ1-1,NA,TGCGCCAGCAGCTTAGGCCCAGCCGACACTGAAGCTTTCTTT,CASSLGPADTEAFF
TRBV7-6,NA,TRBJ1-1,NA,TGTGCCAGCAGCGGCAGCAACGGGCGGAACACTGAAGCTTTCTTT,CASSGSNGRNTEAFF
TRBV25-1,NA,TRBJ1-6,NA,TGTGCCAGCAGTGAACCCGGCAGCAGCTATAATTCACCCCTCCACTTT,CASSEPGSSYNSPLHF
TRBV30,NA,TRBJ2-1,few,TGTGCCTGGAGTGTAGGGTCCTACAATGAGCAGTTCTTC,CAWSVGSYNEQFF
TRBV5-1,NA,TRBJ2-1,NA,TGCGCCAGCAGCTTGTTGTTGGGCTATGAGCAGTTCTTC,CASSLLLGYEQFF
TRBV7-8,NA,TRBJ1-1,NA,TGTGCCAGCAGCCCAGGAGTCTTTATGAACACTGAAGCTTTCTTT,CASSPGVFMNTEAFF
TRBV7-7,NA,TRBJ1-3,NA,TGTGCTAGCAGCCCCGGGACGGGTAGCTCTGGAAACACCATATATTTT,CASSPGTGSSGNTIYF
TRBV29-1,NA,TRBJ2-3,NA,TGCAGCGCAGAGGGGGATACGCAGTATTTT,CSAEGDTQYF
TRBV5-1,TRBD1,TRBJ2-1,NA,TGCGCCAGCAGCTTGGAGGGACAGACCTACAATGAGCAGTTCTTC,CASSLEGQTYNEQFF
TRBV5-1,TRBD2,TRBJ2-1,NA,TGCGCCAGCAGCTTAAGGACTAGCGGGTACTACAATGAGCAGTTCTTC,CASSLRTSGYYNEQFF
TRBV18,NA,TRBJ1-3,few,TGTGCCAGCTCACCTATGGACAGACCTGGAGGAAACACCATATATTTT,CASSPMDRPGGNTIYF
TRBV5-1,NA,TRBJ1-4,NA,TGCGCCAGCAGCTTGGCCGGGGAGGCTTCTAATGAAAAACTGTTTTTT,CASSLAGEASNEKLFF
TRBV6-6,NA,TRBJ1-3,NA,TGTGCCCTTCGGACTTCTGGAAACACCATATATTTT,CALRTSGNTIYF
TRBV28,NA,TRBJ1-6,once,TGTGCCAGCAGTTTATCGAGGACAGTTCCAAGCTCCTATAATTCACCCCTCCACTTT,CASSLSRTVPSSYNSPLHF
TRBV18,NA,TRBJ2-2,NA,TGTGCCAGCTCACTTGGTAACACCGGGGAGCTGTTTTTT,CASSLGNTGELFF
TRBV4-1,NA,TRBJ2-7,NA,TGCGCCAGCAGCCAAGTTGGGTCCGTAACTCCCTACGAGCAGTACTTC,CASSQVGSVTPYEQYF
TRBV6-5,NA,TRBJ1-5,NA,TGTGCCAGCTGTCTTGGGGGGAATCAGCCCCAGCATTTT,CASCLGGNQPQHF
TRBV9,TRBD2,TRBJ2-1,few,TGTGCCAGCAGCGTCCGGGACTACGACGCTCGCGAGCAGTTCTTC,CASSVRDYDAREQFF
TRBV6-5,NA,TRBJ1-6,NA,TGTGCCACTCGGGGAGGAGCCAACTCACCCCTCCACTTT,CATRGGANSPLHF
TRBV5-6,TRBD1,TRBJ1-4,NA,TGTGCCAGCAGCTTCCCGGGAGGGGGCTATGAAAAACTGTTTTTT,CASSFPGGGYEKLFF
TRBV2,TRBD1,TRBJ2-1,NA,TGTGCCAGCAGTGTCAGGACAGGGGGCTATGAGCAGTTCTTC,CASSVRTGGYEQFF
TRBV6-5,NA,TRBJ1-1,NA,TGTGCCAGCAGTTATTCCTCCGGGGCCATGAACACTGAAGCTTTCTTT,CASSYSSGAMNTEAFF
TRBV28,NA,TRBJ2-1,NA,TGTGCCAGCCATCCGACATCACCGGATGAGCAGTTCTTC,CASHPTSPDEQFF
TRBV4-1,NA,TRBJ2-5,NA,TGCGCCAGCAGCCGGGGAGAGACCCAGTACTTC,CASSRGETQYF
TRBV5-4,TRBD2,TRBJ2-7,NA,TGTGCCAGCAGCCCCGGGGCGGGGGGGCTATACGAGCAGTACTTC,CASSPGAGGLYEQYF
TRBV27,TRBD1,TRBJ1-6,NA,TGTGCCAGCAGACTCCTGGACAGGGATAATTCACCCCTCCACTTT,CASRLLDRDNSPLHF
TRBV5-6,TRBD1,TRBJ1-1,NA,TGTGCCAGCAGGCTCCTGTACGACAGGGGCCGGGGGAACACTGAAGCTTTCTTT,CASRLLYDRGRGNTEAFF
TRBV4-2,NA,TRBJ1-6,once,TGTGCCAGCAGCCAATCAACAGGAGGTAATTCACCCCTCCACTTT,CASSQSTGGNSPLHF
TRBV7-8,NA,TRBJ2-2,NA,TGTGCCAGCAGCTTAGTTGGAGGTAGTTTTCCCAGGGAGCTGTTTTTT,CASSLVGGSFPRELFF
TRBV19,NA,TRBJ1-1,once,TGTGCCAGTAGTATAGGGGATCTGAACACTGAAGCTTTCTTT,CASSIGDLNTEAFF
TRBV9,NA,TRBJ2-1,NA,TGTGCCAGCAGCGTAGTGGGCAGGGGTTTTTACAATGAGCAGTTCTTC,CASSVVGRGFYNEQFF
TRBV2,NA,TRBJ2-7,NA,TGTGCCAGCAGTGAACGGGCGGCCAACTCCTACGAGCAGTACTTC,CASSERAANSYEQYF
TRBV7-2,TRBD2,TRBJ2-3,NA,TGTGCCAGCAGCTTCCTAGCGGGGTCCACAGATACGCAGTATTTT,CASSFLAGSTDTQYF
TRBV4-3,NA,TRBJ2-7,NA,TGCGCCAGCAGCCAAGTATTGCGAACTTCCTACGAGCAGTACTTC,CASSQVLRTSYEQYF
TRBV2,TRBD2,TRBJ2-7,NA,TGTGCCAGCAGTGGACTAGCGGGGGGTTACGAGCAGTACTTC,CASSGLAGGYEQYF
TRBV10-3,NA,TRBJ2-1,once,TGTGCCATCAGTTCAGGGAAAGATGAGCAGTTCTTC,CAISSGKDEQFF
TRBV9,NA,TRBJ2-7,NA,TGTGCCAGCAGCATGGGACAGCGGGCCTACGAGCAGTACTTC,CASSMGQRAYEQYF
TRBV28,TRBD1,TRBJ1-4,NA,TGTGCCAGCAGCCCCGCCCGACAGGGCACTAATGAAAAACTGTTTTTT,CASSPARQGTNEKLFF
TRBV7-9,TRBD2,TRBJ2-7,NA,TGTGCCAGCAGGGGTAGCGGGGGGATCTACGAGCAGTACTTC,CASRGSGGIYEQYF
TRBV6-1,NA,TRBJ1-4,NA,TGTGCCAGCAGTGAGGTCTTTGCAACTAATGAAAAACTGTTTTTT,CASSEVFATNEKLFF
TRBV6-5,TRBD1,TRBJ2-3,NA,TGTGCCAGCAGTTACTCGGGACAGGGGGGCACAGATACGCAGTATTTT,CASSYSGQGGTDTQYF
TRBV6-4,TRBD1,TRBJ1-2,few,TGTGCCAGCAGCCTCGAAGGGACAGGGGGCTATGGCTACACCTTC,CASSLEGTGGYGYTF
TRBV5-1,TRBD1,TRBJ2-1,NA,TGCGCCAGCAGCTTTTGGGACAGGGGAGTCAATGAGCAGTTCTTC,CASSFWDRGVNEQFF
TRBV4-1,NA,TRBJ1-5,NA,TGCGCCAGCAGCCCATTTAAGGAGGAGAATCAGCCCCAGCATTTT,CASSPFKEENQPQHF
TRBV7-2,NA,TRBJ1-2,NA,TGTGCCAGCAGCTTAAAAAAAGGGCCCTATGGCTACACCTTC,CASSLKKGPYGYTF
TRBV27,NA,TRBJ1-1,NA,TGTGCCAGCAGTTCCACTGTTTTTCATCGGGGGGGGGAAGCTTTCTTT,CASSSTVFHRGGEAFF
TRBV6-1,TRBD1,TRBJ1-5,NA,TGTGCCAGCAGTGAAGCCCCGGGACAGGGTAATCAGCCCCAGCATTTT,CASSEAPGQGNQPQHF
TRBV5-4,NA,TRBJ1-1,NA,TGTGCCAGCAGCTTGTCAGGGACTCAGGATGAAGCTTTCTTT,CASSLSGTQDEAFF
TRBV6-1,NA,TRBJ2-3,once,TGTGCCAGCAGTGAGGGGGATACGCAGTATTTT,CASSEGDTQYF
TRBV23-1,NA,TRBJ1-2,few,TGCGCCACCCCCCCCGAATGTAATGGCTACACCTTC,CATPPECNGYTF
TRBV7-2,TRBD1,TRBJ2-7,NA,TGTGCCAGCAGCTTAGACAGGGGGCAAGGATACGAGCAGTACTTC,CASSLDRGQGYEQYF
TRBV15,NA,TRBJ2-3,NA,TGTGCCACCAGCAGAGAGCGGGGGCCTTACACAGATACGCAGTATTTT,CATSRERGPYTDTQYF